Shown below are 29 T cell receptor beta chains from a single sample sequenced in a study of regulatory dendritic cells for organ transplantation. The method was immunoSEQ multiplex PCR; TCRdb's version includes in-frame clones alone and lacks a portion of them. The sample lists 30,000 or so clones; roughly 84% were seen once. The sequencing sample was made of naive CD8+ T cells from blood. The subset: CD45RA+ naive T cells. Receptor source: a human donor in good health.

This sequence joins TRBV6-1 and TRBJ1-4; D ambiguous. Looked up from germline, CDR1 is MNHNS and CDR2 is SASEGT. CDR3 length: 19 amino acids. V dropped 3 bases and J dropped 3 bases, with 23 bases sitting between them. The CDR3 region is CASSDPPIRLPPANEKLFF. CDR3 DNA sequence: TGTGCCAGCAGTGACCCGCCAATAAGACTACCCCCCGCTAATGAAAAACTGTTTTTT.

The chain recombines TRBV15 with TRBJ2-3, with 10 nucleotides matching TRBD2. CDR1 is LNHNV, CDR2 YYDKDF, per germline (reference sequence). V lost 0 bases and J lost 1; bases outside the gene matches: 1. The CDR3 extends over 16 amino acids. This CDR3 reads CATSRDSGGRTDTQYF. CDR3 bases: TGTGCCACCAGCAGAGATAGCGGGGGGCGCACAGATACGCAGTATTTT.

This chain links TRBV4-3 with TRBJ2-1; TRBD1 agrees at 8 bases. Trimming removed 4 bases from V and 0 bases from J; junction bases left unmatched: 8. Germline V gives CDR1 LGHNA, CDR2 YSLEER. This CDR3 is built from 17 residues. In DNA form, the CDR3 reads TGCGCCAGCAGCCCCACCCGACAGGGGAGCTCCTACAATGAGCAGTTCTTC. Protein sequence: CASSPTRQGSSYNEQFF.

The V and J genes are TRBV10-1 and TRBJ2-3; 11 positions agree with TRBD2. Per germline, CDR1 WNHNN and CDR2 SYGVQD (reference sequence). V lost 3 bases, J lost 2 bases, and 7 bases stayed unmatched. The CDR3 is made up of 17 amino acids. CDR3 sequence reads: CASSERRTSGYTDTQYF. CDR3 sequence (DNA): TGCGCCAGCAGTGAACGCCGGACTAGCGGGTACACAGATACGCAGTATTTT.

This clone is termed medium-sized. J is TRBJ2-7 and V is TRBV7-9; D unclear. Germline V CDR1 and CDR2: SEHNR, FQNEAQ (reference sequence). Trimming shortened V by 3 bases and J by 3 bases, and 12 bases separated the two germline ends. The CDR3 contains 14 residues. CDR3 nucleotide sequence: TGTGCCAGCAGCTTGGTCCTAGACGGCTACGAGCAGTACTTC. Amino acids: CASSLVLDGYEQYF.

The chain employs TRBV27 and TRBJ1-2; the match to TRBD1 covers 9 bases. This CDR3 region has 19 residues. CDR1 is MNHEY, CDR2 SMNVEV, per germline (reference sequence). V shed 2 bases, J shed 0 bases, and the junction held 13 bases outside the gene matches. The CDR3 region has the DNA TGTGCCAGCAGTTTAAGGGGATTACAGGGGGCGGTGGCTAACTATGGCTACACCTTC. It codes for CASSLRGLQGAVANYGYTF.

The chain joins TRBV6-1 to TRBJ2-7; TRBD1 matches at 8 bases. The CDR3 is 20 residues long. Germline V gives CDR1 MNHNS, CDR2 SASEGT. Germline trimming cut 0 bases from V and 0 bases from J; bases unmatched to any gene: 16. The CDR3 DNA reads TGTGCCAGCAGTGAAGCGTCCCCCACTAAGACAGGGGTCCCCTCCTACGAGCAGTACTTC. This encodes CASSEASPTKTGVPSYEQYF.

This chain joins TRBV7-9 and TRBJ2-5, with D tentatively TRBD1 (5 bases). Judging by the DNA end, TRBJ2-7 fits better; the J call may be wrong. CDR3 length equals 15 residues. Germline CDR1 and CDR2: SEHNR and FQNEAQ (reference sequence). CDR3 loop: CASSLVSQGTYEQYF. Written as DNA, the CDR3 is TGTGCCAGCAGCTTAGTAAGCCAGGGAACCTACGAGCAGTACTTC.

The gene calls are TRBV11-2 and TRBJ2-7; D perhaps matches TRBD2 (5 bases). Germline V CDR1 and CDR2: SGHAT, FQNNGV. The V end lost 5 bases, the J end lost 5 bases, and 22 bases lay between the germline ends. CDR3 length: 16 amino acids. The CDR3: CASSPRAMASPHEQYF. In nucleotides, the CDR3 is TGTGCCAGCAGCCCGAGGGCCATGGCGTCGCCCCACGAGCAGTACTTC.

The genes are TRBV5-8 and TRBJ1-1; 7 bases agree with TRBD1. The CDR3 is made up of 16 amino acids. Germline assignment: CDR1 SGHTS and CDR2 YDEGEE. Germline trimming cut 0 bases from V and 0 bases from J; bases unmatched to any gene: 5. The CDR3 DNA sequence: TGTGCCAGCAGCTTGGGGTCAGGGGGGATGAACACTGAAGCTTTCTTT. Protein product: CASSLGSGGMNTEAFF.

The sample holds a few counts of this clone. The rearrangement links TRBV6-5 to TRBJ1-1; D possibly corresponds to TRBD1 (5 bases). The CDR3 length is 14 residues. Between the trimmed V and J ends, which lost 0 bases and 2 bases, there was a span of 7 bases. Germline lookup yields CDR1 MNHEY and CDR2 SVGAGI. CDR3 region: CASSYSGGNTEAFF. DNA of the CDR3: TGTGCCAGCAGTTACTCGGGGGGAAACACTGAAGCTTTCTTT.

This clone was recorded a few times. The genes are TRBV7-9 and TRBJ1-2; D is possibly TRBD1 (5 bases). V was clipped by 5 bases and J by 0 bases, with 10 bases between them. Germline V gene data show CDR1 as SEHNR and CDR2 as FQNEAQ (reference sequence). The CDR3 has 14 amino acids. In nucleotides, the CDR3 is TGTGCCAGCAGCAGGGGAAGCACTAACTATGGCTACACCTTC. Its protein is CASSRGSTNYGYTF. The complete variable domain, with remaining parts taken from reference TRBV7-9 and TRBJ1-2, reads DTGVSQNPRHKITKRGQNVTFRCDPISEHNRLYWYRQTLGQGPEFLTYFQNEAQLEKSRLLSDRFSAERPKGSFSTLEIQRTEQGDSAMYLCASSRGSTNYGYTFGSGTRLTVV.

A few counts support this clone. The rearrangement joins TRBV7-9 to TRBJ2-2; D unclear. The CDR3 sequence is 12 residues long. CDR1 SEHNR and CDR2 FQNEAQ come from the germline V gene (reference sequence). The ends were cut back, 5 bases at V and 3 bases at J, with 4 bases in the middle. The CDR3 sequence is CASSADTGELFF. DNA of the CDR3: TGTGCCAGCAGCGCGGACACCGGGGAGCTGTTTTTT.

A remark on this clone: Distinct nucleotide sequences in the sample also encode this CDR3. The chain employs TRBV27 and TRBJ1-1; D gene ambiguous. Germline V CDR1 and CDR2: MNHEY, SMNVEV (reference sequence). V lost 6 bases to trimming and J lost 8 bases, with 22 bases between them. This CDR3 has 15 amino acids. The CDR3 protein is CASSPPNGFFTEAFF. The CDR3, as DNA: TGTGCCAGCAGCCCTCCGAATGGCTTCTTCACCGAAGCTTTCTTT.

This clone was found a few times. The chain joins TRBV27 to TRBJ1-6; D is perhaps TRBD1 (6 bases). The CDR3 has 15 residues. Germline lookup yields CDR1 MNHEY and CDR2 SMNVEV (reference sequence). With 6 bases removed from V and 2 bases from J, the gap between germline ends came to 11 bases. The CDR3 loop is CASRPDRPYNSPLHF. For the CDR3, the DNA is TGTGCCAGCAGACCTGACAGGCCCTATAATTCACCCCTCCACTTT.

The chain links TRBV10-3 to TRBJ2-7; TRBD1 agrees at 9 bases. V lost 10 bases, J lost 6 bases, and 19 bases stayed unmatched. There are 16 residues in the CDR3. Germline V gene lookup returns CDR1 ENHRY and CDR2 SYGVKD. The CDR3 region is CATSPTPGQGSGEQYF. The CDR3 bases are TGTGCCACCTCACCTACACCGGGACAGGGATCCGGCGAGCAGTACTTC.

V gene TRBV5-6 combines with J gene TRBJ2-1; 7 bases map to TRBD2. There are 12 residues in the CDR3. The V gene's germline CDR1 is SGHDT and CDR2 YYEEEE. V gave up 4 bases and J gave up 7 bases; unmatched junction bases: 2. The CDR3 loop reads CASSGLGNEQFF. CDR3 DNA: TGTGCCAGCAGCGGACTAGGGAATGAGCAGTTCTTC.

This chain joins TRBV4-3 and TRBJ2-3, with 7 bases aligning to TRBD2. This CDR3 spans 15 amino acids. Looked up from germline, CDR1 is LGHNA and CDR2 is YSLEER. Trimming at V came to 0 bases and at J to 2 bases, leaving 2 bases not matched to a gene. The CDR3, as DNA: TGCGCCAGCAGCCAAGACCGGGACTACACAGATACGCAGTATTTT. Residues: CASSQDRDYTDTQYF.

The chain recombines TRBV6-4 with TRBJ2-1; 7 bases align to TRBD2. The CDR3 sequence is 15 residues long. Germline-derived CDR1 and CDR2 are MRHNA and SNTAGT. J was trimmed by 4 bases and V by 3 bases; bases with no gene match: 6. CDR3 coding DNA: TGTGCCAGCAGTGATGGGCTAGCGGTTTACAATGAGCAGTTCTTC. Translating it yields CASSDGLAVYNEQFF.

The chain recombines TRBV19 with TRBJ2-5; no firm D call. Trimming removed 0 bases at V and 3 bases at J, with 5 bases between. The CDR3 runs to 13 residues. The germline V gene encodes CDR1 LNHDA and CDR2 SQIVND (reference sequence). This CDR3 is CASSIDFEETQYF. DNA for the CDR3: TGTGCCAGTAGTATAGATTTCGAAGAGACCCAGTACTTC.

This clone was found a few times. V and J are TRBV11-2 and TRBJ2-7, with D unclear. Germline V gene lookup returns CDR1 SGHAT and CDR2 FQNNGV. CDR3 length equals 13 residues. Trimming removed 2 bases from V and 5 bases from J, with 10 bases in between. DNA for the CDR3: TGTGCCAGCAGCTTATGGCAGGCCGACGAGCAGTACTTC. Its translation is CASSLWQADEQYF.

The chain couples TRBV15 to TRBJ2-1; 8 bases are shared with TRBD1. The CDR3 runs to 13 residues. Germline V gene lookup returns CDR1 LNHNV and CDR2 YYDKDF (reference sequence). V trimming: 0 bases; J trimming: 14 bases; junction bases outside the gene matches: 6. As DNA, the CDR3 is TGTGCCACCAGCAGAGAGGGATACAGGGGGGAGTTCTTC. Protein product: CATSREGYRGEFF.

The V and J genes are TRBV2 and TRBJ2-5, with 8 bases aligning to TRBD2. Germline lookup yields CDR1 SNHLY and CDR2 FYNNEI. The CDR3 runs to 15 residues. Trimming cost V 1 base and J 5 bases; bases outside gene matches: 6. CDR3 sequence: CASSEGAGARETQYF. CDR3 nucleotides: TGTGCCAGCAGTGAAGGAGCGGGGGCGAGGGAGACCCAGTACTTC.

Here the CDR3 DNA reads TGTGCCAGCGGGTCGACAGCTAGCGGGGGCTTATACAATGAGCAGTTCTTC. Translation gives CASGSTASGGLYNEQFF. This rearrangement joins TRBV2 to TRBJ2-1; 10 bases line up with TRBD2. CDR3 length: 17 residues. Germline assignment: CDR1 SNHLY and CDR2 FYNNEI. J was trimmed by 4 bases and V by 8 bases; bases with no gene match: 14.

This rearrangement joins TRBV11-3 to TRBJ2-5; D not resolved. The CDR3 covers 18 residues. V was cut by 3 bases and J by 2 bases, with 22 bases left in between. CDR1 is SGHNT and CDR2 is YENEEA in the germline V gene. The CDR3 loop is CASSFPRVSTLQQETQYF. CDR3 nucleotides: TGTGCCAGCAGCTTTCCACGGGTCTCCACACTGCAACAAGAGACCCAGTACTTC. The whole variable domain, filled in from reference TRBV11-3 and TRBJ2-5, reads EAGVVQSPRYKIIEKKQPVAFWCNPISGHNTLYWYLQNLGQGPELLIRYENEEAVDDSQLPKDRFSAERLKGVDSTLKIQPAELGDSAVYLCASSFPRVSTLQQETQYFGPGTRLLVL.

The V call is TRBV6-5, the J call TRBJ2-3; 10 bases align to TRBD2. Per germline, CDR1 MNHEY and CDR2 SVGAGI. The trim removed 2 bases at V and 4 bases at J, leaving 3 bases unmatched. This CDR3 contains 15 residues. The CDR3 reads CASSYISGGPDTQYF. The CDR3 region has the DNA TGTGCCAGCAGTTACATTAGCGGGGGGCCAGATACGCAGTATTTT.

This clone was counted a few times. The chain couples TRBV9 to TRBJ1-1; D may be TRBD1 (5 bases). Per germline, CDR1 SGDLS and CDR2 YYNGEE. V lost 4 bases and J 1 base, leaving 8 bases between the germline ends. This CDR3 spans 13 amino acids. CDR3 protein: CASSTTANTEAFF. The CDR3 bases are TGTGCCAGCAGCACGACAGCGAACACTGAAGCTTTCTTT.

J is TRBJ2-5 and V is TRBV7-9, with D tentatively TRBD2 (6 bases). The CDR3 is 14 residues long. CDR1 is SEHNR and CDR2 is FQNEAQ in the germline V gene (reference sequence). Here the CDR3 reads CAYPRRDPQETQYF. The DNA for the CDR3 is TGTGCTTACCCTAGGAGGGATCCCCAAGAGACCCAGTACTTC.

The CDR3 DNA sequence: TGTGCCAGCTCCCCCCCTACCTGGGCCGAGCAGTACTTC. Translation gives CASSPPTWAEQYF. The rearrangement joins TRBV27 to TRBJ2-7; D gene unclear. The CDR3 runs to 13 residues. The germline V and J ends were trimmed by 8 bases and 6 bases, with 17 bases remaining between them. Looked up from germline, CDR1 is MNHEY and CDR2 is SMNVEV (reference sequence).